The clone carrying this T cell receptor beta chain showed up many times. The antigen is undetermined. Germline V lookup: CDR1 MDHEN, CDR2 SYDVKM. The CDR3 extends over 16 amino acids. The J segment lost 3 bases and the V segment lost 4 bases, leaving 5 bases of the junction unmatched. All unsorted peripheral T cells were captured because whole blood was used without fractionation. The data belong to a study of HIV-infected patients and healthy controls. Study results and caveats: HIV+ repertoires were severely depleted of MAIT alpha-chain CDR3s, unlike healthy controls. Healthy control repertoires had roughly threefold more distinct CDR3s than untreated HIV+ repertoires, and higher Shannon diversity.

Reverse transcription used approximately 500 ng RNA and constant-region primers for alpha and beta. Alpha and beta chain libraries were made separately by chain-specific third strand synthesis with multiplexing indices. The cDNA received a 5' RACE adapter containing a random hexamer plus an SP2 sequencing primer site. A 12-nucleotide barcode per molecule came from two concatenated random hexamers added pre-amplification. TCRdb processed the 5' RACE reads anew with MiXCR; each CDR3 protein has one entry. The data hold around 19,000 distinct CDR3 sequences, with around 9.3% observed a single time. What was sequenced was blood. The V and J genes are TRBV28 and TRBJ2-5; 13 bases match TRBD2. The sequence was obtained from an adult in good health. CDR3 nucleotide sequence: TGTGCCAGCAGTTCCAGGGGGACTAGCGGGAAAGAGACCCAGTACTTC. This sequence encodes CASSSRGTSGKETQYF. Filled out from reference TRBV28 and TRBJ2-5, the complete variable domain reads DVKVTQSSRYLVKRTGEKVFLECVQDMDHENMFWYRQDPGLGLRLIYFSYDVKMKEKGDIPEGYSVSREKKERFSLILESASTNQTSMYLCASSSRGTSGKETQYFGPGTRLLVL.